This T cell receptor beta chain derives from a study of blood T cell repertoires in COVID-19. In the study overall: Acute-phase and convalescent COVID-19 samples originated in the United States, Italy and Spain. Nucleic acid was either cDNA or gDNA, and it came from T cells, B-cell-depleted T cells, or PBMCs.

As handled by the study authors: Reference gene primers were amplified, and this amplification served to estimate nucleated cell counts. Generated by immunoSEQ multiplex PCR, the TCRdb table keeps only in-frame clones and is missing some. The V and J calls and clone size were taken over from that table, and D and trimming were inferred from the DNA. The table lists approximately 85,000 clones, around 90% of them singletons, with 3% in the top ten. This clone was counted a few times. The germline V and J ends were trimmed by 0 bases and 5 bases, with 10 bases remaining between them. The CDR3 sequence is 14 residues long. CDR1 is SGHDN and CDR2 is FVKESK in the germline V gene.

This TCR was recovered from a woman aged 50 to 60 with active or convalescent COVID-19. Input material: peripheral blood. The chain employs TRBV14 and TRBJ1-1; D gene ambiguous. The CDR3 DNA reads TGTGCCAGCAGCCAAGATTACACGGGGACTGAAGCTTTCTTT. It encodes CASSQDYTGTEAFF.